The clone carrying this T cell receptor beta chain was detected only once. The CDR3 sequence is 17 residues long. V gave up 4 bases and J gave up 7 bases, with 23 bases separating them. Per germline, CDR1 MNHEY and CDR2 SMNVEV (reference sequence). This record belongs to a study of OX40 agonist ivuxolimab in advanced cancers. Repertoires were generated with immunoSEQ multiplex PCR, while TCRdb's copy carries only in-frame clones and drops some. The table has about 79,000 clones, approximately 92% seen once. The TCR originated in an adult with an advanced solid tumor such as melanoma, head and neck, liver or kidney cancer. The material was CD4+ or CD8+ T cells sorted from blood, obtained in a trial of the OX40 agonist ivuxolimab. The V and J genes are TRBV27 and TRBJ1-5, with a weak D call TRBD1 (6 bases). As DNA, the CDR3 is TGTGCCAGCAGTTCAAGGGGGTCCGTCGGCTACTCGCAGCCCCAGCATTTT. This translates into CASSSRGSVGYSQPQHF.